This T cell receptor beta chain was found in a study of regulatory T cells in long-lasting Graves disease. With respect to this clonotype: As yet, its antigen is unknown.

Time point here: persistent/refractory GD, antithyroid drugs over 5 years with positive TRAb. Generation of the TCR library employed RNA extracted from PBMCs. An endocrinology unit in Xi'an, China, supplied the patients. Study observations and caveats: Newly diagnosed Graves' patients exceeded persistent ones in TCR diversity.

iRepertoire HTBI primers and Arm-PCR of CDR3 regions built TCR beta libraries. A single record per CDR3 protein comes from TCRdb applying MiXCR to the multiplex PCR reads. The sample includes around 400,000 distinct CDR3 sequences, 23% seen only once; the top ten take about a quarter. This receptor was identified in a female donor with Graves disease. The sequenced sample was peripheral blood mononuclear cells (PBMCs), obtained when the disease was refractory, from a patient treated with antithyroid drugs.

The CDR3 DNA is TGCGCCAGCAGCCCATCAGCGGGAGCGGGTGAGACCCAGTACTTC. Translating gives CASSPSAGAGETQYF. This sequence joins TRBV5-1 and TRBJ2-5; TRBD2 matches at 8 bases. Losses at the gene ends were 4 bases for V and 5 bases for J; bases not matched to a gene: 10. Germline lookup yields CDR1 SGHRS and CDR2 YFSETQ. The CDR3 contains 15 residues.